This T cell receptor (beta chain) was sequenced during a study of cytomegalovirus exposure and HLA in healthy donors. The donors were members of the roughly 130-subject validation cohort (separate from the approximately 670-subject first cohort). Libraries were prepared by immunoSEQ multiplex PCR; TCRdb keeps only in-frame clonotypes and omits some of them. The sample shows around 130,000 clones, nearly 90% of them seen only once. Study-wide results and caveats: High specificity and sensitivity for cytomegalovirus status were reported for the classifier. In the 120 validation repertoires, a later analysis found that first-cohort TCR clusters tended to co-occur. A list of 164 TCR beta chains associated with cytomegalovirus was given.

Details on this clone: Its target is unknown.

The V and J ends lost 4 bases and 0 bases respectively, with 11 bases between them. Germline V gene data show CDR1 as SGHKS and CDR2 as YYEKEE (reference sequence). This CDR3 region has 15 residues. This receptor was obtained from a man younger than 45 in good health and CMV-seronegative. The rearrangement uses TRBV5-5 and TRBJ1-5; D is undetermined. The sequencing sample was made of PBMCs. This CDR3 reads CASSQTWYSNQPQHF. For the CDR3, the DNA is TGTGCCAGCAGCCAAACATGGTATAGCAATCAGCCCCAGCATTTT.